This TCR beta chain was recorded in a study of blood T cell repertoires in COVID-19. Cohort 3 donors counted as recovered after two negative PCRs, clearance, or resolved symptoms. Per the original methods: Amplification of reference gene primers provided the estimated nucleated cell counts. Only in-frame clones appear in the TCRdb table, and some are missing; sequencing was by immunoSEQ multiplex PCR. The V and J calls and the clone size are those of that table, but D and trimming were determined from the DNA. Of around 360,000 clones detected, more than 75% appear once; the ten largest clones hold 2.5% to 3.5%. This sequence originates from a woman aged 25-40 years who had recovered from COVID-19. The sample comprised PBMCs or T cells enriched from blood (not recorded which).

For the CDR3, the DNA is TGTGCCAGCAGCCTACTTACAGCGGGACCCTACAATGAGCAGTTCTTC. Residues: CASSLLTAGPYNEQFF. The chain uses TRBV27 and TRBJ2-1, with TRBD2 matching 7 bases. V lost 6 bases to trimming and J lost 2 bases; unmatched junction nucleotides: 10. Germline V CDR1 and CDR2: MNHEY, SMNVEV (reference sequence). This CDR3 region has 16 residues.